Shown below are 20 T cell receptor beta chains from a single sample sequenced in a study of identical twins. TCRdb used MiXCR to reprocess the 5' RACE reads, holding one entry per CDR3 protein. The data show more than 1.5 million distinct CDR3 sequences, about 31% seen once. Sequenced: cord blood. These receptors were collected from a newborn girl in good health.

The J gene is TRBJ2-5, the V gene TRBV2, with no clear D. Trimming cost V 1 base and J 2 bases, with 5 bases left between them. The germline CDR1 and CDR2 sequences are SNHLY and FYNNEI. The CDR3 extends over 13 amino acids. In nucleotides, the CDR3 is TGTGCCAGCAGTGAAGTCAATCAAGAGACCCAGTACTTC. Translation gives CASSEVNQETQYF. Full variable domain (rest looked up from reference TRBV2 and TRBJ2-5): EPEVTQTPSHQVTQMGQEVILRCVPISNHLYFYWYRQILGQKVEFLVSFYNNEISEKSEIFDDQFSVERPDGSNFTLKIRSTKLEDSAMYFCASSEVNQETQYFGPGTRLLVL.

The chain couples TRBV7-8 to TRBJ1-6, with 8 bases aligning to TRBD1. V was pared by 3 bases and J by 10 bases, with 14 bases of the junction left unmatched. The germline V gene encodes CDR1 SGHVS and CDR2 FQNEAQ. The CDR3 runs 17 residues. The CDR3, as DNA: TGTGCCAGCAGCTTTTTCCCAGTCAGGGGGCTCGGGTCACCCCTCCACTTT. Amino acids: CASSFFPVRGLGSPLHF. The full variable domain, in which reference TRBV7-8 and TRBJ1-6 provide the parts outside the CDR3, is GAGVSQSPRYKVAKRGQDVALRCDPISGHVSLFWYQQALGQGPEFLTYFQNEAQLDKSGLPSDRFFAERPEGSVSTLKIQRTQQEDSAVYLCASSFFPVRGLGSPLHFGNGTRLTVT.

This clonotype was detected only a few times. The rearrangement joins TRBV10-3 to TRBJ1-1; D perhaps matches TRBD1 (5 bases). V lost 3 bases to trimming and J lost 0 bases, with 14 bases between them. The CDR3 is made up of 16 amino acids. Germline values: CDR1 ENHRY, CDR2 SYGVKD. CDR3 bases: TGTGCCATCAGTGACCCCTCAAAGGGACTGAACACTGAAGCTTTCTTT. Amino acids: CAISDPSKGLNTEAFF.

This CDR3 is CASSLGPGLAEQETQYF. The CDR3 nucleotides read TGTGCCAGCAGTTTAGGGCCGGGACTAGCGGAGCAAGAGACCCAGTACTTC. The V call is TRBV12-3 or TRBV12-4, the J call TRBJ2-5; 11 bases align to TRBD2. Trimming removed 1 base from V and 2 bases from J; junction bases left unmatched: 6. The CDR3 is 17 residues long.

The gene calls are TRBV4-1 and TRBJ1-2, with D tentatively TRBD1 (5 bases). Germline CDR1 and CDR2: MGHRA and YSYEKL. V was shortened by 0 bases and J by 5 bases, with 10 bases between the two germline ends. The CDR3 totals 14 residues. CDR3 loop: CASSQELGTYGYTF. CDR3 nucleotide sequence: TGCGCCAGCAGCCAAGAGCTCGGGACGTATGGCTACACCTTC.

The chain couples TRBV20-1 to TRBJ1-3, with a weak D call TRBD1 (6 bases). The CDR3 extends over 14 amino acids. In germline, CDR1 is DFQATT, CDR2 SNEGSKA (reference sequence). V lost 3 bases to trimming and J lost 2 bases, with 11 bases between them. The CDR3 nucleotides read TGCAGTGCTAGGAGGTCAGGGGCTGGAAACACCATATATTTT. Translating gives CSARRSGAGNTIYF.

V gene TRBV6-1 combines with J gene TRBJ2-5, with D possibly TRBD2 on 5 matching bases. This CDR3 has 16 amino acids. In germline, CDR1 is MNHNS, CDR2 SASEGT. The V and J ends lost 0 bases and 11 bases respectively, with 22 bases between them. CDR3 protein: CASSEATSPLEVEQYF. CDR3 nucleotide sequence: TGTGCCAGCAGTGAAGCAACTAGTCCCCTTGAGGTTGAGCAGTACTTC.

The chain couples TRBV28 to TRBJ1-6; the D gene is possibly TRBD1 (6 bases). Germline values: CDR1 MDHEN, CDR2 SYDVKM. Trimming shortened V by 3 bases and J by 5 bases, and 14 bases separated the two germline ends. This CDR3 has 16 amino acids. The CDR3 loop reads CASSFGGAGDNSPLHF. The CDR3 DNA is TGTGCCAGCAGTTTCGGGGGGGCTGGGGATAATTCACCCCTCCACTTT.

The V call is TRBV6-1, the J call TRBJ1-5; D unclear. The V gene's germline CDR1 is MNHNS and CDR2 SASEGT. Trimming pared 0 bases from V and 0 bases from J, leaving 6 bases between. The CDR3 sequence is 15 residues long. As DNA, the CDR3 is TGTGCCAGCAGTGAAGCGCGGGGTAGCAATCAGCCCCAGCATTTT. It specifies CASSEARGSNQPQHF.

The gene calls are TRBV12-5 and TRBJ1-2, with D perhaps matching TRBD1 (6 bases). Per germline, CDR1 LGHNT and CDR2 FRNRAP. This CDR3 contains 20 residues. The V end lost 1 base, the J end lost 4 bases, and 28 bases lay between the germline ends. In nucleotides, the CDR3 is TGTGCTAGTGGTTTGGGCCCCTGGACAGAGACAGGTGAGGTCGTCTATGGCTACACCTTC. Translated: CASGLGPWTETGEVVYGYTF.

For this clonotype: This may be a read error: a much more frequent sequence differs by one nucleotide. This chain uses TRBV6-6 with TRBJ1-2, with 7 nucleotides matching TRBD1. CDR1 is MNHNY and CDR2 is SVGAGI in the germline V gene (reference sequence). There are 14 residues in the CDR3. CDR3 region: CASSLGQINYGHTF. CDR3 sequence (DNA): TGTGCCAGCAGTTTGGGACAGATCAACTATGGCCACACCTTC.

The V call is TRBV20-1, the J call TRBJ2-7; D remains ambiguous. The length of the CDR3 is 10 residues. The V and J ends lost 5 bases and 7 bases respectively, with 9 bases between them. The V gene's germline CDR1 is DFQATT and CDR2 SNEGSKA (reference sequence). The CDR3 loop is CSAPLVEQYF. DNA of the CDR3: TGCAGTGCTCCGCTAGTGGAGCAGTACTTC.

This clonotype showed up just a few times. V gene TRBV20-1 combines with J gene TRBJ2-7; TRBD1 might be the D (7 bases). CDR3 length: 12 residues. The V and J ends lost 6 bases and 4 bases respectively, with 13 bases between them. CDR1 and CDR2 from the germline V gene are DFQATT and SNEGSKA (reference sequence). DNA of the CDR3: TGCAGTGCCGCGGGACAGTCTTACGAGCAGTACTTC. Protein sequence: CSAAGQSYEQYF.

With regard to this clonotype: A clone one base away is much larger, so this may be a read error. The chain employs TRBV20-1 and TRBJ2-5; 14 bases match TRBD2. The V gene end was trimmed by 0 bases and the J gene end by 11 bases; junction bases not matched to a gene: 8. This CDR3 is built from 15 residues. Germline lookup yields CDR1 DFQATT and CDR2 SNEGSKA (reference sequence). In nucleotides, the CDR3 is TGCAGTGCTAGAGATGGGACTAGCGGGAGCAATGAGCAGTACTTC. Its translation is CSARDGTSGSNEQYF.

This clonotype was counted a single time. The V call is TRBV27, the J call TRBJ1-5; D gene unclear. The germline V gene has CDR1 MNHEY and CDR2 SMNVEV (reference sequence). V lost 4 bases and J 7 bases, leaving 17 bases between the germline ends. The CDR3 consists of 15 residues. This CDR3 is CASSSVWGSGQPQHF. The DNA of the CDR3 is TGTGCCAGCAGTTCCGTTTGGGGTTCTGGACAGCCCCAGCATTTT.

There are a few counts of this clonotype. The chain recombines TRBV25-1 with TRBJ2-3; no firm D call. The length of the CDR3 is 15 residues. CDR1 MGHDK and CDR2 SYGVNS come from the germline V gene. Trimming left V 8 bases short and J 0 bases short, with 15 bases between. The CDR3 is CASHPTLTSTDTQYF. DNA of the CDR3: TGTGCCAGCCACCCCACGCTTACTAGCACAGATACGCAGTATTTT.

The V gene is TRBV6-6, the J gene TRBJ1-1; TRBD1 aligns across 7 bases. CDR1 and CDR2 (germline): MNHNY, SVGAGI (reference sequence). The CDR3 covers 16 residues. Germline trimming cut 3 bases from V and 4 bases from J; bases unmatched to any gene: 11. Here the CDR3 reads CASSYLQGGGSTEAFF. In DNA, the CDR3 is TGTGCCAGCAGTTATTTGCAGGGGGGGGGAAGCACTGAAGCTTTCTTT.

This clonotype was recorded a few times. V usage is TRBV24-1 and J usage is TRBJ2-1; 12 bases are a match to TRBD2. Germline values: CDR1 KGHDR, CDR2 SFDVKD. CDR3 length: 17 amino acids. The V gene end was trimmed by 5 bases and the J gene end by 1 base; junction bases not matched to a gene: 5. This chain's CDR3 is CATSVTTSGSSYNEQFF. The CDR3, as DNA: TGTGCCACCAGTGTTACGACTAGCGGGAGTTCCTACAATGAGCAGTTCTTC.

This clonotype was picked up a small number of times. V and J are TRBV6-2 or TRBV6-3 and TRBJ2-7; no reliable D call. The CDR3 has 13 residues. V was shortened by 6 bases and J by 2 bases, with 11 bases between the two germline ends. Germline assignment: CDR1 MNHEY and CDR2 SVGEGT. The CDR3 coding sequence is TGTGCCAGCAGGAGTATGGCTACCTACGAGCAGTACTTC. Its protein product is CASRSMATYEQYF.

V is TRBV6-1 and J is TRBJ2-4; 7 bases are a match to TRBD2. V lost 1 base, J lost 6 bases, and 0 bases stayed unmatched. CDR1 and CDR2 from the germline V gene are MNHNS and SASEGT. This CDR3 contains 13 residues. The CDR3 region has the DNA TGTGCCAGCAGTGAAGGGACTAGAAACATTCAGTACTTC. Protein product: CASSEGTRNIQYF.